This TCR beta chain was retrieved from a study of T cell responses to AZD1222 COVID-19 vaccine (TCRdb year 2021). For the wider study: AZD1222 recipients given second doses at about 4 weeks or at about 12 weeks were pooled, since spike-specific TCR depth and breadth were not found to differ between the two schedules. Trial participants were enrolled into age subgroups of 18-55, 56-69 and 70-plus years, which contained about 150, 28 and 57 TCR-sequenced participants, respectively. A total of 233 trial participants underwent TCR sequencing, of whom some 210 received two doses of AZD1222 and about 25 received two doses of the MenACWY control vaccine.

Study-level results and caveats: Spike-specific TCR breadth and depth rose significantly after two AZD1222 doses compared with day 0 and with MenACWY recipients. Because no samples from the day 14 peak response were available, repertoires could be characterized only after the peak T cell response. Only six AZD1222 recipients were SARS-CoV-2 seropositive at baseline, limiting conclusions about previously exposed vaccinees. In the small 56-69-year group, the increase in depth fell short of significance, most likely because of low power. Participants were mostly white British and included more females than males, and it was suggested by the authors that clonal diversity may have been underestimated. Reportedly, close to half of the unique spike-specific TCRs recognized epitopes lying outside the regions that are mutated in the B.1.351 and B.1.1.7 variants. The whole spike protein was spanned by vaccine-associated CD4 TCRs, and dominant responses were seen in regions 160-218 and 743-854.

Of note for this clone: Its specific antigen is unknown. No clone much larger than this one lies a single base away; base qualities are absent.

Ends trimmed: V by 5 bases, J by 2 bases; bases unmatched to a gene: 5. The CDR3 holds 15 amino acids from the cysteine to the phenylalanine. Left in the record is the CDR3 DNA by itself, 45 bases read in frame from the first base. Based on the germline V gene, the CDR1 and CDR2 sequences are SGHTA and FQGNSA. This sample's time point label indicates: baseline before first vaccination. Vaccinee samples were obtained from the UK trials COV001 and COV002, which included a single-blind randomized controlled phase 2/3 trial of AZD1222 (ChAdOx1 nCoV-19) in healthy adults. Trial participant PBMC samples were collected at day 0 and day 28 after the second dose for TCRbeta chain sequencing. The CDR3 regions of human TCRbeta chains were subjected to immunosequencing. Turning to the authors' computational methods: Repertoire TCRs were checked for matches against a reference library of SARS-CoV-2-specific TCRs that had been generated using the MIRA antigen-specificity platform. Breadth was defined as the fraction of unique TCRs that were SARS-CoV-2-associated, and depth was defined as the fraction of total T cells that were SARS-CoV-2-associated. Each spike-specific TCR was assigned to its reactive spike region and to a CD4 or CD8 class using the MIRA data. Log10-transformed breadth and depth values were compared by one-way ANOVA with Sidak's multiple comparisons tests. TCRdb carries this immuneACCESS record with in-frame sequences only. Its versions omit some clonotypes, under half of them owing to an unresolved V gene in the studies checked, with the rest unexplained. The V and J calls and clone size come from that table; D and trimming were worked out from the DNA. The sample table records roughly 260,000 clones; approximately 95% of these occur just once. The ten most abundant clones make up roughly 0.5% of the sample.

The sequence was collected from an adult in good health. The sequence is built from TRBV7-2 and TRBJ2-2, and 7 bases in between align with TRBD1. This specimen consisted of peripheral blood, obtained on day 0 of AZD1222 vaccination. The sequence in DNA is TGTGCCAGCAGCCGGGACAGCTATAACACCGGGGAGCTGTTTTTT. It specifies CASSRDSYNTGELFF.